These 2 T cell receptor beta chains share one sample of origin, sequenced in a study of blood T cell repertoires in COVID-19. The table came from immunoSEQ multiplex PCR; TCRdb's copy has only in-frame clones and leaves some out. The sample yields 150,000 or so clones, approximately 80% seen once. Material for sequencing was peripheral blood. Receptors originate from a human donor with acute or convalescent COVID-19. The donor label of this sample is uncertain.

This clone was found a few times. V usage is TRBV10-3 and J usage is TRBJ2-1; D is possibly TRBD1 (6 bases). This CDR3 comprises 15 residues. The V gene's germline CDR1 is ENHRY and CDR2 SYGVKD. Trimming removed 4 bases from V and 7 bases from J, with 17 bases in between. The CDR3 protein is CAISARGISGNEQFF. CDR3 coding DNA: TGTGCCATCAGTGCAAGGGGGATATCGGGGAATGAGCAGTTCTTC.

This sequence joins TRBV2 and TRBJ2-1; D not certain. The CDR3 spans 13 residues. Trimming stripped 8 bases from V and 6 bases from J, with 14 bases between. Germline CDR1 and CDR2: SNHLY and FYNNEI. The CDR3 sequence: CASSPVSSNEQFF. The CDR3 DNA reads as TGTGCCAGCTCCCCTGTATCGAGCAATGAGCAGTTCTTC.